This TCR beta chain was captured in a study of cytomegalovirus exposure and HLA in healthy donors (dated by TCRdb to about 2017). Study-wide context: An earlier analysis of a few hundred of the donors reported approximately 280 Gb of sequence data and 117 million unique TCR beta sequences obtained from about 179 million T cells. An early release that covered about 600 HLA-typed donors contained approximately 290 gigabases of sequencing data and 75 million to 100 million unique TCR sequences. Because of strong linkage in the cohort, roughly 5 DR-DQ haplotypes were treated as single units for association and clustering. A separate validation cohort of over 95 different subjects was used in addition to the 666-subject first cohort. High-throughput TCR immunosequencing, statistical association of individual TCRs with disease status, and machine learning were combined to predict cytomegalovirus infection status. Genome-wide SNP genotypes for about 65% of the roughly 700 donors were used in a later genetic analysis, which treated that subset as a discovery cohort. Rather than drawing on any new phenotypic data, the later analysis identified candidate immune exposures from TCR beta sequences and the way those sequences occurred across donors. The study was designed to test whether signatures of past pathogen exposure could be identified by cataloging public T cell receptors. All discovery cohort repertoires had been generated using a single sequencing platform. The T cell repertoires of about 700 subjects were profiled by immunosequencing and related to cytomegalovirus serostatus. In an earlier analysis of a few hundred of the donors, high-throughput TCR beta sequencing was used to judge whether each TCR beta V gene segment behaved as functional or pseudogenic. Typing coverage varied by locus: roughly 629-630 donors for A, B, C, DRB1 and DQB1; more than 500 for DQA1; nearly 610 for DPA1; some 470 for DPB1. In a later analysis, previously published TCR beta repertoires from several hundred donors were re-analyzed and high-resolution HLA genotyping was added so that TCR occurrence patterns could be studied. The genetic ancestry cluster associated with self-reported Caucasian donors included roughly 84% of the 300 to 400 genotyped donors. Both class I and class II loci were covered by HLA typing, at four-digit resolution. Among some 410 genotyped donors of the cohort, an average of approximately 240,000 unique TCR beta nucleotide sequences was sequenced per donor, of which approximately 19% were non-productive. Donor age, sex, ethnicity and CMV serostatus were collected together with the repertoire data.

On this clone itself: Its binding antigen is unknown. Nothing much larger sits one base from this clone, and base qualities are not available.

Summary of the overall study and its limitations: A few of the identified cytomegalovirus-associated TCR beta chains were confirmed in vitro to be specific for cytomegalovirus antigens. Some IMGT-functional V segments, including TRBV6-2 and TRBV6-3, could not be told apart with the 87-base-pair reads, so those segments were excluded. Because HLA typing was missing for some donors at each locus, association tests included only the typed subset. Several of the top co-occurrence clusters appeared to be linked to parvovirus B19, influenza, CMV and Epstein-Barr virus, according to a later analysis. A cluster of highly shared sequence variants was judged likely to be a technical artifact of the sequencing pipeline. In an earlier analysis of approximately 590 of the donors, most TCR beta V segments were observed in productive rearrangements about 87% or about 30% of the time, broadly matching IMGT annotations. In the study, 164 TCR beta chains were listed as associated with cytomegalovirus. In this cohort, only TCR beta chains were sequenced, and detectable features were limited by the absence of alpha or paired-chain data. The classifier was reported to diagnose cytomegalovirus status with high specificity and sensitivity in both the original and validation cohorts. Because counts were too low, seventeen rarely observed V segments, including chromosome 9 orphons, were left out of the earlier analysis of approximately 500 of the donors. Linkage disequilibrium might explain the correlated functional status among segregating V segments, but an unknown experimental factor could not be ruled out. The authors suggested that the approach could potentially be extended to other disease states and immunological phenotypes. In a later analysis, the rate of TCR association differed among HLA loci, with DRB1 alleles having the most associated TCRs and HLA-C alleles having the fewest. Most TCR sequences were observed very rarely across donors, whereas some public TCRs were present in many individuals. In a later genetic analysis, a missense DCLRE1C variant was associated with V-gene and J-gene trimming of TCR beta chains, and the association was replicated in an independent cohort. Presence/absence analyses assumed roughly uniform sequencing depth across donors, an assumption that may not hold. At a false discovery rate of 0.05, a later analysis linked 16,951 TCR beta sequences to specific HLA alleles. A further reported finding was that TCR beta sequences accurately predicted the HLA-A and HLA-B alleles for most subjects in the first cohort. A later genetic analysis reported fewer N-insertions in productive TCRs among donors in an Asian-associated ancestry cluster than the roughly 640-donor mean. A later analysis found that HLA-associated TCR beta chains were more clonally expanded and had lower generation probabilities than equally common non-associated chains. For the cohort, immune exposure information was limited to CMV serostatus. In a later analysis, most CMV-associated TCR beta chains were found to appear HLA-restricted, with HLA associations seemingly driven largely by CMV exposure. Strong co-occurrence of HLA alleles, especially DR and DQ, made assigning TCR associations to individual alleles difficult.

Between the V and J ends, shortened by 5 bases and 7 bases respectively, the junction contains 17 bases. As encoded in the germline V gene, CDR1 is MNHNS while CDR2 is SASEGT. From cysteine to phenylalanine, the CDR3 is 14 amino acids long. This entry keeps only the CDR3 DNA: 42 bases, framed from base 1. The cohort comprised hundreds of healthy bone marrow donors. At the time of sampling, every cohort member was nominally healthy, though immune exposures that went unrecorded were likely present. The donor tested CMV seropositive, placing the donor among the 289 seropositive members of the cohort. A peripheral blood sample was collected from each donor, and TCR beta sequencing was performed on peripheral blood mononuclear cells. The Qiagen DNeasy Blood Extraction Kit was used to extract genomic DNA from the blood cell samples. Library preparation was by the immunoSEQ multiplex PCR assay. For the multiplex PCR, a mixture combining 60 forward primers for TCR Vbeta segments and 13 reverse primers for TCR Jbeta segments was used. A multiplex PCR assay on genomic DNA amplified the CDR3 region of rearranged TCR beta genes. The amplified TCR beta libraries were sequenced on the Illumina HiSeq System as 87-base-pair reads. In the authors' own workflow: A later analysis counted some 74 million unique TCR beta chains across the 700 or so repertoires, and some 11 million of these chains were shared by at least two donors. A nearest-neighbor algorithm error-corrected the raw reads and collapsed the reads into unique sequences, merging closely related sequences to remove PCR and sequencing errors. CDR3 sequences were aligned to IMGT reference sequences to assign V, D and J gene segments. For a sequence to be retained, a match of at least six nucleotides was required to both a V gene segment and a J gene segment. A rearrangement was called productive if the CDR3 had no stop codons and remained in frame with V and J, and every other rearrangement was called non-productive. Following IMGT convention, CDR3 was defined as the stretch from the second conserved V-encoded cysteine up to the conserved J-encoded phenylalanine. The earlier analysis of some 540 of the donors excluded any sequence lacking an unambiguous match to a single V gene segment. In an earlier analysis of some 590 of the donors, a V segment was called functional when productive rearrangements were above 56.7%, and segregating when the standard deviation between donors exceeded 5%. To diagnose cytomegalovirus status from the catalog of TCR beta chain sequences, a statistical classification framework was built. A later analysis assigned V and J genes by comparing TCR nucleotide sequences with IMGT/GENE-DB human TR gene sequences. A later analysis assigned CDR3 sequences and most-parsimonious VDJ recombination scenarios with the TCRdist pipeline. A later analysis defined each TCR beta chain by its CDR3 amino acid sequence plus V-gene family, and excluded reads lacking a unique V-gene family. To address suspected cross-contamination and a sequencing artifact, a later analysis removed around 600 highly shared, low-generation-probability nucleotide sequences. In a later analysis, a clonal expansion index for each public chain was calculated from normalized within-repertoire ranks of inferred template counts. A later analysis computed generation probabilities with a VDJ recombination model fitted to out-of-frame rearrangements, and checked the results against IGoR. In a later analysis, hypergeometric tests were used to score TCR-TCR, TCR-HLA and TCR-CMV co-occurrence, with a repertoire-size bias correction applied to TCR pairs. To estimate false discovery rates, a later analysis permuted the HLA or CMV assignments 20 times. In a later analysis, co-occurring TCRs were grouped using DBSCAN, and TCRdist sequence similarity was added for clustering within HLA-allele-positive subsets. Repertoires with fewer than 30,000 or more than 120,000 public chains, plus five repertoires with anomalous nucleotide sharing, were excluded from co-occurrence clustering. TCRdb mirrors the immuneACCESS table, restricted to in-frame sequences. Some clones are absent from its copies; in checked studies, under half trace to an unresolved V gene, and the reason for the others is unknown. That table supplies the V and J calls and clone size; D and trimming were determined from the DNA. Counted in this sample were some 100,000 clones; around 80% of them appeared once. Under 5% of the sample is in the top ten clones.

The source of this sequence is a woman between 50 and 59 years old in good health and CMV-seropositive. The V gene is TRBV6-1 and the J gene is TRBJ1-2; D gene: possibly TRBD1, on 5 matching bases. Sequencing was carried out using PBMCs. The CDR3 sequence is CASSLTVHVGGYTF. DNA sequence: TGTGCCAGCAGTCTGACAGTGCACGTCGGTGGCTACACCTTC.